One T cell receptor (beta chain) is described in this entry. The target of this receptor is not known. Base qualities are not provided; no much larger clone lies one nucleotide away. Libraries were built with the immunoSEQ multiplex PCR assay. TCRdb stores this immuneACCESS table with in-frame sequences only. Part of the clones is absent; in the studies checked, under half of the shortfall reflects unresolved V genes, and no reason is known for the rest. The sample table shows about 8,600 clones, and roughly 76% are seen once. Roughly 8.3% of the sample comes from the top ten. The data are from a study of chemoradiotherapy in HPV16-positive cancers (dated by TCRdb to between 2021 and 2024). Regarding the complete study: Candidate HPV-specific T-cell clones and common TCR motifs were defined through functional T-cell assays on cells from a couple of HPV16-positive patients. The study set out to ask whether T-cell immunity against the HPV oncoproteins E6 and E7 changes over the course of chemoradiotherapy and whether that immunity affects survival. The candidate HPV-specific TCRs and motifs were then tracked in TCR repertoires from 86 patients with HPV-related cancers. General conclusions and limits of the study: Expansion of candidate HPV-specific clones and E7-related TCR motifs was observed in the tumor microenvironment during treatment, whereas no such expansion was observed for non-HPV-specific T cells. In HPV16-positive patients, expansion of HPV-responsive T cells during chemoradiotherapy was associated with improved recurrence-free survival. The survival association was reported for HPV16-positive patients, and the functional definition of HPV-specific T cells was derived from only a couple of HPV16-positive patients.

From the cysteine through the phenylalanine, the CDR3 covers 15 amino acids. Only the CDR3 DNA stays, 45 bases, in frame from base 1. CDR1 is given as LNHDA and CDR2 as SQIVND, both from the germline V gene (reference sequence). V drops 7 bases and J drops 0 bases, leaving 13 bases in between. Because repertoires were sampled repeatedly during chemoradiotherapy, clonal expansion in the tumor microenvironment could be followed. The source of this sequence is a human donor with HPV-associated anogenital cancer. Sampling was performed from a patient who underwent chemoradiotherapy. The V gene is TRBV19 and the J gene is TRBJ1-3; no D gene is confidently identified. The encoded CDR3 is CASTKGSVSGNTIYF. DNA sequence: TGTGCCAGTACGAAAGGGTCTGTCTCTGGAAACACCATATATTTT.